The present T cell receptor beta chain was sequenced within a study of CD4 T cells in relation to SARS-CoV-2 and coronaviruses. Study summary: After roughly eleven days of antigen culture, PBMC TCR beta CDR3s were sequenced. Study-wide findings and caveats: The cross-reactivity analysis covered only spike protein, not other viral proteins. No donor gave both pre-pandemic and post-infection samples.

Comments on this clone: The target antigen is unknown.

Sequenced by immunoSEQ multiplex PCR; TCRdb stores in-frame clones only, minus some. The profile shows tens of thousands of clones, over 70% of them singletons. CD4+ T cells from unexposed donors were obtained before the COVID-19 pandemic (2011-2018). CD4+ T cells were isolated from the cells after about nine days of culture. Specimen: CD4+ T cells from PBMCs, cultured in vitro. This receptor was taken from a human donor in good health.

In DNA form, the CDR3 reads TGCAGCGTTGGCTCCGTGGGGGGTTATGGCTACACCTTC. Translated: CSVGSVGGYGYTF. The chain joins TRBV29-1 to TRBJ1-2; D may be TRBD1 (5 bases). V lost 4 bases, J lost 5 bases, and 14 bases lay in between. Germline assignment: CDR1 SQVTM and CDR2 ANQGSEA. CDR3 length: 13 residues. Looking up the rest from reference TRBV29-1 and TRBJ1-2 gives the full variable domain: SAVISQKPSRDICQRGTSLTIQCQVDSQVTMMFWYRQQPGQSLTLIATANQGSEATYESGFVIDKFPISRPNLTFSTLTVSNMSPEDSSIYLCSVGSVGGYGYTFGSGTRLTVV.